This T cell receptor beta chain is from a study of early T cells in non-severe SARS-CoV-2 infection. Unique molecular identifiers were attached to individual cDNA molecules. TCRdb redid the calling of the 5' RACE reads with MiXCR, one entry per CDR3 protein. The data contain tens of thousands of distinct CDR3 sequences, around 6% of them seen just once; the ten biggest clones take up almost 7%. Points on this clonotype: Its antigen is not identified.

The study's findings and limits: Private and CD4 specificities were missed by VDJdb matching, skewed to anti-spike CD8.

V was pared by 6 bases and J by 5 bases, with 5 bases of the junction left unmatched. The CDR3 is made up of 15 amino acids. Per germline, CDR1 SNHLY and CDR2 FYNNEI. The TCR originated in an adult who was a healthcare worker with PCR-confirmed SARS-CoV-2 infection or an uninfected control (not recorded which). The sequencing sample was made of whole blood. The gene calls are TRBV2 and TRBJ2-2; TRBD1 agrees at 11 bases. CDR3 sequence: CASSGQGAGTGELFF. The DNA of the CDR3 is TGTGCCAGCAGCGGACAGGGGGCTGGTACCGGGGAGCTGTTTTTT.